This T cell receptor beta chain derives from a study of a mutant IDH1 vaccine in newly diagnosed glioma. Across the whole study: Before enrollment, patients got radiotherapy alone, temozolomide alone, or mostly the combination.

With regard to this clone: Its matching antigen is unknown.

As to time point: week 35, safety follow-up. What each vaccine dose contained was 300 ug of mutant IDH1 20-mer peptide, accompanied by topical imiquimod. Eight vaccinations were given in weeks 1, 3, 5, 7, 11, 15, 19 and 23. New IDH1-mutant, ATRX-lost WHO grade 3 or 4 astrocytomas occurred in donors. V lost 8 bases and J lost 0, with 14 bases in between. The CDR3 loop spans 15 amino acids. Per the germline V gene, CDR1 is MNHNS and CDR2 is SASEGT. Some clones are missing from TCRdb's copy, which holds only in-frame ones; the method was immunoSEQ multiplex PCR. The sample holds approximately 61,000 clones, 80% to 90% seen once.

The rearrangement links TRBV6-1 to TRBJ2-1; D not certain. The source of this sequence is a man in his forties with glioma. The source material was PBMCs, sampled from a glioma patient whose treatment included an IDH1 peptide vaccine. CDR3 DNA sequence: TGTGCCAGCGGTAGGACGCAGAGCTCCTACAATGAGCAGTTCTTC. Its protein is CASGRTQSSYNEQFF.